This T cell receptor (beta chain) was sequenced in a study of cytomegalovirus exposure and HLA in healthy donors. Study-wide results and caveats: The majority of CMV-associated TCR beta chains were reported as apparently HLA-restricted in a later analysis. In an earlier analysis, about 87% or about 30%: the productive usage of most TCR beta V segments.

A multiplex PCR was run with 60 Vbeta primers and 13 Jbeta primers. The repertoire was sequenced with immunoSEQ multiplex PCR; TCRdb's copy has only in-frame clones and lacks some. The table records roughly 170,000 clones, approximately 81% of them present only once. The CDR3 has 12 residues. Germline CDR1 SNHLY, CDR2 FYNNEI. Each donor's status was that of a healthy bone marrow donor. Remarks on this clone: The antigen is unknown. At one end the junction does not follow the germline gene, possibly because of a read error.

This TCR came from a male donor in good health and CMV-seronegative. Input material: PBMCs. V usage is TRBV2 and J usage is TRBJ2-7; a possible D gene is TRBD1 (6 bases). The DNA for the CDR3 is TGTGCCAGCAGCCACAGGGCGGACGAGCAGCACTTC. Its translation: CASSHRADEQHF.